These T cell receptor beta chains were read from a single sample in a study of immune characterization of retroperitoneal liposarcoma. In TCRdb, the PCR reads were re-called with MiXCR into one record per CDR3 protein. Here the sample spans roughly 6,600 distinct CDR3 sequences, less than 30% being singletons. Sequencing was done on a sample of tumor tissue. The origin of the receptors is a female donor with retroperitoneal liposarcoma. CDR3s include the opening cysteine and the closing phenylalanine or tryptophan. D genes are given only for firm matches. The size field is filled for only some rows; it gives once, few, many or a size class.

TRBV3-1,TRBJ2-1,TRBD2,-,TGTGCCAGCAGCGAGACTAGCGGAGACTACAATGAGCAGTTCTTC,CASSETSGDYNEQFF
TRBV3-1,TRBJ1-1,-,-,TGTGCCAGCAGCCAAGACTTCTACACTGAAGCTTTCTTT,CASSQDFYTEAFF
TRBV6-1,TRBJ2-3,TRBD2,many,TGTGCCAGCACCCTCGGTCTAGCGGGATCAGATACGCAGTATTTT,CASTLGLAGSDTQYF
TRBV12-5,TRBJ1-1,-,few,TGTGCTAGTGGTTTGGTAAATATTAGCTCCCCGCCCCTGGGGGATACTGAAGCTTTCTTT,CASGLVNISSPPLGDTEAFF
TRBV7-9,TRBJ2-5,TRBD2,many,TGTGCCAGCAGCCAATCCTCCGGGACTAGCGGGAGCTGGGAAGAGACCCAGTACTTC,CASSQSSGTSGSWEETQYF
TRBV28,TRBJ2-3,TRBD2,many,TGTGCCAGCAGTTCTAGCGGGATCATAGATACGCAGTATTTT,CASSSSGIIDTQYF
TRBV6-1,TRBJ2-1,TRBD2,-,TGTGCCAGCAGTAGGGGGACTAGCGGGAAAAGCCCCAATGAGCAGTTCTTC,CASSRGTSGKSPNEQFF
TRBV7-9,TRBJ2-1,-,-,TGTGCCAGCAGCTTGGGCGGGACGCTCTACAATGAGCAGTTCTTC,CASSLGGTLYNEQFF
TRBV20-1,TRBJ2-5,-,few,TGCAGTGCTATGTTTCCTAGCAGTGAGACCCAGTACTTC,CSAMFPSSETQYF
TRBV6-1,TRBJ2-7,TRBD1,few,TGTGCCAGCAGTCCTCGACAGGGGTTACTCTACGAGCAGTACTTC,CASSPRQGLLYEQYF
TRBV28,TRBJ1-2,-,many,TGTGCCAGCAGTTTATTAGGGGGAGATGGCTACACCTTC,CASSLLGGDGYTF
TRBV6-5,TRBJ2-2,TRBD1,few,TGTGCCAGCAGTTACGAGACAGGGGGCACCGGGGAGCTGTTTTTT,CASSYETGGTGELFF
TRBV7-2,TRBJ1-5,-,-,TGTGCCAGCAGCTTAGGAAATCAGCCCCAGCATTTT,CASSLGNQPQHF
TRBV6-1,TRBJ2-2,TRBD2,medium-sized,TGTGCCAGCAGTGGACTAGCGGGAGAGGGGACCGGGGAGCTGTTTTTT,CASSGLAGEGTGELFF
TRBV6-1,TRBJ1-6,-,large,TGTGCCAGCAGACAAGTAACCAATTCACCCCTCCACTTT,CASRQVTNSPLHF
TRBV5-1,TRBJ2-2,-,few,TGCGCCAGCAGCGTCAGGGTACAGGGCGGGGAGCTGTTTTTT,CASSVRVQGGELFF
TRBV7-2,TRBJ2-3,-,-,TGTGCCAACAGCCCTCCCGGCCTGGCCAATGAGCAGTATTTT,CANSPPGLANEQYF
TRBV6-1,TRBJ2-3,-,few,TGTGCCAGCAGTGAACGGGGAGGAGTTAGCACAGATACGCAGTATTTT,CASSERGGVSTDTQYF
TRBV5-1,TRBJ2-3,TRBD1,many,TGCGCCAGCAGCACGGGACAGGGGAGGGCAGATACGCAGTATTTT,CASSTGQGRADTQYF
TRBV6-6,TRBJ2-7,TRBD1,-,TGTGCCAGCAGTTACGTGGGACAGGGAACCTACAATGAGCAGTACTTC,CASSYVGQGTYNEQYF
TRBV6-1,TRBJ2-7,-,-,TGTGCCAGCAACGTAGGCAGGGCAACCTACGAGCAGTACTTC,CASNVGRATYEQYF
TRBV6-1,TRBJ2-6,-,-,TGTGCCAGCAAGCAGGGGTACGGGGCCAACGTCCTGACTTTC,CASKQGYGANVLTF
TRBV7-8,TRBJ2-7,TRBD2,medium-sized,TGTGCCAGCATTAAAGCGGGGGCCTACGAGCAGTACTTC,CASIKAGAYEQYF
TRBV6-1,TRBJ2-1,-,-,TGTGCCAGCAGTGAAGGAGGGGTTGTCTACAATGAGCAGTTCTTC,CASSEGGVVYNEQFF
TRBV24-1,TRBJ2-3,-,many,TGTGCCACCAGTTCCTGGTCCCGACAGGGAGGGACAGATACGCAGTATTTT,CATSSWSRQGGTDTQYF
TRBV6-6,TRBJ2-7,-,-,TGTGCCAGCAGCCCTGGCGACAGCTACGAGCAGTACTTC,CASSPGDSYEQYF